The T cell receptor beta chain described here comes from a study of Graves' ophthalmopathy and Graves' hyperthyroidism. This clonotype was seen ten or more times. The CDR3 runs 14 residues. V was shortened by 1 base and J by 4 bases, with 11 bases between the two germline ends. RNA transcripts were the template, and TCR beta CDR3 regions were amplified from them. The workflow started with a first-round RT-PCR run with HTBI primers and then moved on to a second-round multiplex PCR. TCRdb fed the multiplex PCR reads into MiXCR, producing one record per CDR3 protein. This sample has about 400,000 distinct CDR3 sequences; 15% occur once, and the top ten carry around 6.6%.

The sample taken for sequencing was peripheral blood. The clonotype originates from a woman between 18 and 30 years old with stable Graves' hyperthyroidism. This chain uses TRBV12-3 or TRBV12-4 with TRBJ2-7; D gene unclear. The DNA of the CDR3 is TGTGCCAGCAGTTTAGGGCCGCCTTCTTACGAGCAGTACTTC. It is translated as CASSLGPPSYEQYF.